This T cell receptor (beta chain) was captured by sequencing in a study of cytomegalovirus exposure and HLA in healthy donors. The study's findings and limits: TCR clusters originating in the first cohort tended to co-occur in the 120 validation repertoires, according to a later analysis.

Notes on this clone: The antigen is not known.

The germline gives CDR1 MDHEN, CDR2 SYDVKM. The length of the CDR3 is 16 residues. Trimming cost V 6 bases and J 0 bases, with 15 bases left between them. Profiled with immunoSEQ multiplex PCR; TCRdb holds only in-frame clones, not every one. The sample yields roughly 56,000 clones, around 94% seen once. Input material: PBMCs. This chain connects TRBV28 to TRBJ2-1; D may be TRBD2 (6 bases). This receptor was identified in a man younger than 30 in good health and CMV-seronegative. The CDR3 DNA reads TGTGCCAGCAGGGTAGCGGATATGAGCTCCTACAATGAGCAGTTCTTC. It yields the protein CASRVADMSSYNEQFF. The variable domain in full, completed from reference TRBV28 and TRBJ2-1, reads DVKVTQSSRYLVKRTGEKVFLECVQDMDHENMFWYRQDPGLGLRLIYFSYDVKMKEKGDIPEGYSVSREKKERFSLILESASTNQTSMYLCASRVADMSSYNEQFFGPGTRLTVL.